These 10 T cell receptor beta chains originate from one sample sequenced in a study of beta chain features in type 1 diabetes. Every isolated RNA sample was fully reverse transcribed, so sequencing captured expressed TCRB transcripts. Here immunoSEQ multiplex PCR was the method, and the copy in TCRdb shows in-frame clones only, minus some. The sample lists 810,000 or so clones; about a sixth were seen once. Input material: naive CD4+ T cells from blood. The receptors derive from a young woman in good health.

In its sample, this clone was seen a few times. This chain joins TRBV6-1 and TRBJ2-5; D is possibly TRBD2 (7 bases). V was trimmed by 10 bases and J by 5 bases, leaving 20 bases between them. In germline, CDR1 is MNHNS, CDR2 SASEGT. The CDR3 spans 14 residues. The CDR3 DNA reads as TGTGCCACCTTAATGGGGGGGGCCAGGGAGACCCAGTACTTC. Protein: CATLMGGARETQYF.

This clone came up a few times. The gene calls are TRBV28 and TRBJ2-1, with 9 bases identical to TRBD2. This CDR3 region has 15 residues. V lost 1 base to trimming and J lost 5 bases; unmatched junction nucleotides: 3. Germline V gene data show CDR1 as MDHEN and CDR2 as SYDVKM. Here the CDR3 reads CASSLSASGNNEQFF. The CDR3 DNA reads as TGTGCCAGCAGTTTATCTGCTAGCGGGAACAATGAGCAGTTCTTC.

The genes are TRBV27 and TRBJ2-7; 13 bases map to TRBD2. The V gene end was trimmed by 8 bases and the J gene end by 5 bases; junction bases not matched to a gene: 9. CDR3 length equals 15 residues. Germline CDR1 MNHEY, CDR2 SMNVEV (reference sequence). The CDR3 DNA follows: TGTGCCAGCGGACACCGGACTAGCGGGAGCGACGAGCAGTACTTC. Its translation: CASGHRTSGSDEQYF.

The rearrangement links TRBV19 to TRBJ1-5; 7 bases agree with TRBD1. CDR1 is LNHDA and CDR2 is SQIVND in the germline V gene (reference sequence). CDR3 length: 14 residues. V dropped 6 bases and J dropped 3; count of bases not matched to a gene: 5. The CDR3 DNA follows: TGTGCCAGTAGGGGACAGAACTTCAATCAGCCCCAGCATTTT. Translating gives CASRGQNFNQPQHF.

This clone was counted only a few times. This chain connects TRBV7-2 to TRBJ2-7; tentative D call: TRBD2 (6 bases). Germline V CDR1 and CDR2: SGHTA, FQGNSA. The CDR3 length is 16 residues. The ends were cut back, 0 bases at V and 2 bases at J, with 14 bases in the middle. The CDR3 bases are TGTGCCAGCAGCTTAGCGTCCACAGGAGGGACCTACGAGCAGTACTTC. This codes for CASSLASTGGTYEQYF.

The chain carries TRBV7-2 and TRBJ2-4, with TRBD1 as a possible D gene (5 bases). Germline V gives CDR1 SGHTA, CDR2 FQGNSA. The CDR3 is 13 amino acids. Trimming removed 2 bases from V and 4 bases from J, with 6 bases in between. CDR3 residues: CASSLQGKNIQYF. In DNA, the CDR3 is TGTGCCAGCAGCTTACAGGGTAAAAACATTCAGTACTTC.

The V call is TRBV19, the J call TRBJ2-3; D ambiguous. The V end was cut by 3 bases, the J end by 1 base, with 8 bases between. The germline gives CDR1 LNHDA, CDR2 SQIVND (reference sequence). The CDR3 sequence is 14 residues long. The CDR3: CASSIARGTDTQYF. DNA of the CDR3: TGTGCCAGTAGTATCGCGCGCGGCACAGATACGCAGTATTTT.

CDR3 amino acids: CASSYDTDNEQFF. The CDR3 DNA follows: TGCGCCAGCAGCTACGACACGGACAATGAGCAGTTCTTC. The rearrangement joins TRBV4-3 to TRBJ2-1; D remains unclear. Between the trimmed V and J ends, which lost 5 bases and 5 bases, there was a span of 10 bases. This CDR3 is built from 13 residues. Germline CDR1 and CDR2: LGHNA and YSLEER.

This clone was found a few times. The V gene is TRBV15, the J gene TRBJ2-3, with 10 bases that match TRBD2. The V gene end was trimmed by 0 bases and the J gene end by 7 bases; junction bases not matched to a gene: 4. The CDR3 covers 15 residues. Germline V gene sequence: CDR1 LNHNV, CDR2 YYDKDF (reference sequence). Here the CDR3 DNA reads TGTGCCACCAGCAGAGAGCTAGCGGGAGCACATACGCAGTATTTT. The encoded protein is CATSRELAGAHTQYF.

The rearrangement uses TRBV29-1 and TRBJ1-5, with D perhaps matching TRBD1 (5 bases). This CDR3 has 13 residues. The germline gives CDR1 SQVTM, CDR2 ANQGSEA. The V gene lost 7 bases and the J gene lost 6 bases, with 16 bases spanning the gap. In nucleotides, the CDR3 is TGCAGCGAGGCAGGGAGGTGCAGTCAGCCCCAGCATTTT. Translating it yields CSEAGRCSQPQHF.